The T cell receptor (beta chain) under discussion was sequenced for a study of blood T cell repertoires in COVID-19. Study at large: Samples representing acute and convalescent COVID-19 were sourced from the United States, Italy and Spain. The analysed material was cDNA or gDNA that came from T cells, B-cell-depleted T cells, or PBMCs.

Study processing details: Reference gene primer amplification gave estimated nucleated cell counts. Sequencing was performed with immunoSEQ multiplex PCR; in TCRdb, only in-frame clones are kept and a portion is missing. For V, J and clone size, that table is used; D and trimming come from the DNA. Of around 140,000 clones listed, 82% are singletons. Trimming cost V 4 bases and J 5 bases; bases outside gene matches: 3. The germline V gene has CDR1 LNHDA and CDR2 SQIVND (reference sequence). This CDR3 contains 14 residues. This clone was observed many times. Sequenced input: peripheral blood. The chain couples TRBV19 to TRBJ1-5; 9 nucleotides agree with TRBD1. This receptor was identified in a human donor with acute or convalescent COVID-19. The donor label of this sample is uncertain. The CDR3 sequence is CASSSTGGDQPQHF. CDR3 DNA: TGTGCCAGTAGTAGTACAGGGGGCGATCAGCCCCAGCATTTT.